Below are 30 T cell receptor beta chains sequenced from a single sample in a study of regulatory T cells in long-lasting Graves disease. With iRepertoire HTBI primers and Arm-PCR of CDR3 regions, TCR beta libraries were built. From the multiplex PCR reads, TCRdb called clonotypes with MiXCR, one entry per CDR3 protein. The top ten hold about 36% of the sample, which has approximately 310,000 distinct CDR3 sequences, 15% to 20% seen once. Regarding time point: newly diagnosed GD, antithyroid drugs for less than 3 months. After RNA was extracted from PBMCs, the TCR library was made from it. The starting material was peripheral blood mononuclear cells (PBMCs), obtained at new diagnosis, from a patient treated with antithyroid drugs. The source of these receptors is a female donor with Graves disease.

This clonotype was recorded many times. The chain combines TRBV27 with TRBJ2-7; D is uncertain. From germline, CDR1 is MNHEY and CDR2 SMNVEV (reference sequence). The CDR3 spans 15 residues. V was cut by 5 bases and J by 6 bases, with 20 bases left in between. The CDR3 region has the DNA TGTGCCAGCAGTGTGACATCGAGTTTTCTGTCCGAGCAGTACTTC. This sequence encodes CASSVTSSFLSEQYF.

Ten or more counts support this clonotype. The J gene is TRBJ2-5, the V gene TRBV19, with D uncertain. The CDR3 totals 14 residues. CDR1 and CDR2 (germline): LNHDA, SQIVND (reference sequence). Trimming took 6 bases from V and 1 from J, leaving 12 bases between them. The CDR3 DNA follows: TGTGCCAGTAGAGATGACGCGGCCCAAGAGACCCAGTACTTC. This gives the protein CASRDDAAQETQYF.

This clonotype was seen at least ten times. This chain joins TRBV2 and TRBJ1-2; 8 bases agree with TRBD1. The germline CDR1 and CDR2 sequences are SNHLY and FYNNEI. The CDR3 length is 14 residues. Trimming took 3 bases from V and 5 from J; bases not matched to a gene: 5. The chain's CDR3 is CASSDRTGSYGYTF. The CDR3 DNA follows: TGTGCCAGCAGTGATAGGACAGGGTCTTATGGCTACACCTTC.

At least ten counts were recorded for this clonotype. J is TRBJ2-1 and V is TRBV28, with D perhaps being TRBD1 or TRBD2 (5 bases each). There are 15 residues in the CDR3. CDR1 is MDHEN and CDR2 is SYDVKM in the germline V gene. The ends were cut back, 2 bases at V and 8 bases at J, with 16 bases in the middle. CDR3 nucleotides: TGTGCCAGCAGTTTAGGGACGCGTTTCCCCCATGAGCAGTTCTTC. This encodes CASSLGTRFPHEQFF. Using reference TRBV28 and TRBJ2-1 for the parts outside the CDR3, the full variable domain is DVKVTQSSRYLVKRTGEKVFLECVQDMDHENMFWYRQDPGLGLRLIYFSYDVKMKEKGDIPEGYSVSREKKERFSLILESASTNQTSMYLCASSLGTRFPHEQFFGPGTRLTVL.

Ten or more counts support this clonotype. The genes are TRBV6-5 and TRBJ1-3; D gene unclear. The CDR3 is 15 amino acids. Trimming stripped 0 bases from V and 4 bases from J, with 10 bases between. The germline V gene encodes CDR1 MNHEY and CDR2 SVGAGI. The CDR3 is CASSYSYSGGNTIYF. CDR3 DNA: TGTGCCAGCAGTTACTCGTATTCGGGGGGAAACACCATATATTTT.

The chain couples TRBV20-1 to TRBJ2-7, with 11 positions matching TRBD2. The V segment lost 1 base and the J segment 4 bases; nucleotides outside the gene matches: 0. The CDR3 extends over 13 amino acids. CDR1 and CDR2 (germline): DFQATT, SNEGSKA (reference sequence). The CDR3 loop is CSARGTSGYEQYF. The DNA of the CDR3 is TGCAGTGCTAGAGGGACTAGCGGGTACGAGCAGTACTTC.

This clonotype has more than one count but fewer than ten. This chain connects TRBV5-1 to TRBJ2-5; the D is unclear. The germline V gene has CDR1 SGHRS and CDR2 YFSETQ. Trimming left V 4 bases short and J 5 bases short, with 3 bases between. This CDR3 contains 10 residues. The CDR3 DNA reads TGCGCCAGCAGCCCGGAGACCCAGTACTTC. Translated, it gives CASSPETQYF.

This clonotype was picked up many times. The chain uses TRBV12-3 or TRBV12-4 and TRBJ2-2, with 7 bases aligning to TRBD1. The CDR3 loop spans 15 amino acids. V lost 6 bases, J lost 2 bases, and 6 bases stayed unmatched. The CDR3 reads CASSPGQVNTGELFF. The CDR3 bases are TGTGCCAGCAGCCCTGGACAGGTTAACACCGGGGAGCTGTTTTTT.

This clonotype was detected many times. J is TRBJ2-1 and V is TRBV30; D unclear. From germline, CDR1 is GTSNPN and CDR2 SVGIG (reference sequence). This CDR3 region has 11 residues. Trimming shortened V by 0 bases and J by 14 bases, and 11 bases separated the two germline ends. The CDR3 coding sequence is TGTGCCTGGAGTGTATTGAGTGGGGAGTTCTTC. Translation: CAWSVLSGEFF.

This clonotype has a handful of counts. The chain links TRBV5-1 to TRBJ2-7, with D perhaps TRBD1 (6 bases). The CDR3 totals 15 residues. CDR1 and CDR2 from the germline V gene are SGHRS and YFSETQ. Trimming shortened V by 0 bases and J by 5 bases, and 15 bases separated the two germline ends. This CDR3 is CASSLVGGDGNEQYF. CDR3 DNA: TGCGCCAGCAGCTTGGTAGGGGGTGATGGGAACGAGCAGTACTTC.

Many counts were recorded for this clonotype. This chain's CDR3 is CSVGLRTYNEQFF. CDR3 sequence (DNA): TGCAGCGTTGGGTTACGAACCTACAATGAGCAGTTCTTC. V and J are TRBV29-1 and TRBJ2-1; D gene unclear. The V end lost 4 bases, the J end lost 2 bases, and 9 bases lay between the germline ends. The CDR3 spans 13 residues. Per germline, CDR1 SQVTM and CDR2 ANQGSEA.

This clonotype was picked up many times. The chain combines TRBV6-1 with TRBJ1-6; TRBD1 matches at 7 bases. V gave up 7 bases and J gave up 9 bases; unmatched junction bases: 9. The CDR3 runs to 14 residues. The germline gives CDR1 MNHNS, CDR2 SASEGT. The CDR3 sequence is CASMQTGNPSPLHF. DNA of the CDR3: TGTGCCAGCATGCAGACAGGGAACCCTTCACCCCTCCACTTT.

This clonotype was counted ten times or more. The chain is built from TRBV20-1 and TRBJ1-6; 11 nucleotides match TRBD1. The CDR3 covers 16 residues. The junction had 11 bases not matched to a gene; V was cut back by 3 bases and J by 10 bases. CDR1 and CDR2 (germline): DFQATT, SNEGSKA (reference sequence). In DNA, the CDR3 is TGCAGTGCTAGGATCCGGGACAGGGGGTCGTGGTCACCCCTCCACTTT. Protein product: CSARIRDRGSWSPLHF.

Ten or more counts support this clonotype. This sequence joins TRBV12-3 or TRBV12-4 and TRBJ2-5; weak D call: TRBD1 (5 bases). The CDR3 contains 15 residues. V was pared by 6 bases and J by 3 bases, with 17 bases between. CDR3 protein: CASRVDGVGEETQYF. The CDR3 nucleotides read TGTGCCAGCAGAGTGGACGGAGTAGGGGAAGAGACCCAGTACTTC.

The table lists this clonotype with many counts. The V call is TRBV27, the J call TRBJ1-1; D may be TRBD1 (5 bases). This CDR3 contains 14 residues. CDR1 and CDR2 (germline): MNHEY, SMNVEV (reference sequence). V lost 2 bases and J lost 4, with 11 bases in between. The CDR3 DNA reads TGTGCCAGCAGTTTAATCGGGGGTGGCACTGAAGCTTTCTTT. It encodes CASSLIGGGTEAFF.

The chain joins TRBV27 to TRBJ2-7; D is unresolved. This CDR3 is built from 13 residues. Trimming pared 2 bases from V and 0 bases from J, leaving 5 bases between. The germline V gene encodes CDR1 MNHEY and CDR2 SMNVEV (reference sequence). The CDR3 nucleotides read TGTGCCAGCAGTTTAACTCACTCCTACGAGCAGTACTTC. Translation gives CASSLTHSYEQYF.

The chain has TRBV5-1 and TRBJ2-2; D perhaps matches TRBD2 (6 bases). Looked up from germline, CDR1 is SGHRS and CDR2 is YFSETQ. The CDR3 loop spans 15 amino acids. V lost 1 base, J lost 2 bases, and 9 bases lay in between. The CDR3 nucleotides are TGCGCCAGCAGCTTGCAAGGGACTAACACCGGGGAGCTGTTTTTT. This translates into CASSLQGTNTGELFF.

The CDR3 spells CATLGGGGQYF. The CDR3 bases are TGTGCCACCCTCGGGGGGGGAGGGCAGTACTTC. The gene calls are TRBV19 and TRBJ2-7; TRBD2 aligns across 8 bases. V lost 10 bases and J lost 9; bases outside the gene matches: 8. The CDR3 sequence is 11 residues long. CDR1 is LNHDA, CDR2 SQIVND, per germline (reference sequence).

This clonotype was found a few times. This rearrangement joins TRBV12-3 or TRBV12-4 to TRBJ2-3, with D tentatively TRBD1 or TRBD2 (5 bases each). Trimming cost V 3 bases and J 4 bases, with 11 bases left between them. The CDR3 is 14 amino acids. CDR3 amino acids: CASSFPGRADTQYF. CDR3 in DNA: TGTGCCAGCAGTTTTCCAGGGCGGGCAGATACGCAGTATTTT.

The sample holds many counts of this clonotype. The DNA of the CDR3 is TGTGCCAGTAGTCCCCCCACCACAGGGGTCGGTAGTAATGAGCAGTTCTTC. Translated, it gives CASSPPTTGVGSNEQFF. The gene calls are TRBV19 and TRBJ2-1; TRBD1 aligns across 7 bases. V lost 5 bases to trimming and J lost 7 bases; unmatched junction nucleotides: 17. The CDR3 is 17 amino acids. Germline V lookup: CDR1 LNHDA, CDR2 SQIVND (reference sequence).

This clonotype was counted ten times or more. This chain uses TRBV15 with TRBJ2-3, with TRBD2 matching 10 bases. This CDR3 region has 17 residues. Germline V gene lookup returns CDR1 LNHNV and CDR2 YYDKDF (reference sequence). Trimming at V came to 0 bases and at J to 5 bases, leaving 8 bases not matched to a gene. In nucleotides, the CDR3 is TGTGCCACCAGCAGAGATCGGGCTAGCGGGAGTGAAGATACGCAGTATTTT. Its translation: CATSRDRASGSEDTQYF.

This clonotype was counted ten times or more. The chain links TRBV2 to TRBJ2-3, with 7 bases identical to TRBD2. Germline trimming cut 7 bases from V and 6 bases from J; bases unmatched to any gene: 13. This CDR3 has 15 amino acids. CDR1 SNHLY and CDR2 FYNNEI come from the germline V gene. CDR3 protein: CASIFQGGAVDTQYF. In DNA form, the CDR3 reads TGTGCCAGCATCTTCCAGGGAGGGGCAGTTGATACGCAGTATTTT.

This clonotype was detected ten times or more. The rearrangement links TRBV19 to TRBJ2-1; the match to TRBD2 covers 10 bases. The trim removed 0 bases at V and 4 bases at J, leaving 6 bases unmatched. The CDR3 spans 17 residues. CDR1 and CDR2 (germline): LNHDA, SQIVND (reference sequence). CDR3 loop: CASSIEGWTSGYNEQFF. CDR3 DNA sequence: TGTGCCAGTAGTATAGAGGGGTGGACTAGCGGTTACAATGAGCAGTTCTTC.

This clonotype was seen only a few times. The rearrangement links TRBV29-1 to TRBJ2-7; D might be TRBD1 or TRBD2, each matching 5 bases. Trimming took off 4 bases at V and 2 bases at J, with 6 bases between the two ends. The CDR3 totals 11 residues. Germline V gene sequence: CDR1 SQVTM, CDR2 ANQGSEA. The CDR3 DNA follows: TGCAGCGTTGGGGGACCCTACGAGCAGTACTTC. It encodes CSVGGPYEQYF.

The V and J genes are TRBV5-1 and TRBJ1-2; D possibly corresponds to TRBD1 (6 bases). V was clipped by 3 bases and J by 6 bases, with 18 bases between them. The CDR3 is made up of 15 amino acids. The V gene's germline CDR1 is SGHRS and CDR2 YFSETQ. CDR3: CASSSVGGRENGYTF. Written as DNA, the CDR3 is TGCGCCAGCAGCTCGGTTGGGGGCAGGGAAAATGGCTACACCTTC.

The sample holds many counts of this clonotype. The chain joins TRBV12-3 or TRBV12-4 to TRBJ2-1; TRBD1 agrees at 8 bases. The CDR3 consists of 14 residues. Trimming cost V 5 bases and J 6 bases; bases outside gene matches: 6. The CDR3 protein is CASSGDRRGNEQFF. Here the CDR3 DNA reads TGTGCCAGCAGTGGGGACAGGCGGGGCAATGAGCAGTTCTTC.

This clonotype turned up a few times. This chain uses TRBV7-2 with TRBJ1-5; D possibly corresponds to TRBD1 (5 bases). V gave up 5 bases and J gave up 5 bases, with 16 bases separating them. Germline loops: CDR1 SGHTA, CDR2 FQGNSA. The CDR3 contains 15 residues. CDR3: CASSLRDFRDQPQHF. DNA for the CDR3: TGTGCCAGCAGCCTCCGGGACTTCAGGGATCAGCCCCAGCATTTT.

This chain links TRBV4-1 with TRBJ2-2; tentative D call: TRBD1 (5 bases). Looked up from germline, CDR1 is MGHRA and CDR2 is YSYEKL. The CDR3 runs 14 residues. Between the trimmed V and J ends, which lost 2 bases and 6 bases, there was a span of 10 bases. The CDR3 region is CASSQLGAAGELFF. The CDR3 bases are TGCGCCAGCAGCCAACTAGGGGCTGCCGGGGAGCTGTTTTTT.

This clonotype was seen ten or more times. The chain employs TRBV2 and TRBJ2-3; no firm D call. The germline gives CDR1 SNHLY, CDR2 FYNNEI. The CDR3 loop spans 14 amino acids. V lost 4 bases, J lost 0 bases, and 8 bases lay in between. CDR3 loop: CASSGGLSTDTQYF. Here the CDR3 DNA reads TGTGCCAGCAGTGGCGGCCTTAGCACAGATACGCAGTATTTT.

On this clonotype itself: A junction boundary mismatches the germline segment, possibly from a read error. This sequence joins TRBV12-3 or TRBV12-4 and TRBJ2-3; D is perhaps TRBD2 (5 bases). The CDR3 spans 21 residues. DNA for the CDR3: TGTGCCAACAGTGGACTGACGGCCAGCGCCGAATGGGGAACCCGCACAGATACGCAGTATTTT. Residues: CANSGLTASAEWGTRTDTQYF.